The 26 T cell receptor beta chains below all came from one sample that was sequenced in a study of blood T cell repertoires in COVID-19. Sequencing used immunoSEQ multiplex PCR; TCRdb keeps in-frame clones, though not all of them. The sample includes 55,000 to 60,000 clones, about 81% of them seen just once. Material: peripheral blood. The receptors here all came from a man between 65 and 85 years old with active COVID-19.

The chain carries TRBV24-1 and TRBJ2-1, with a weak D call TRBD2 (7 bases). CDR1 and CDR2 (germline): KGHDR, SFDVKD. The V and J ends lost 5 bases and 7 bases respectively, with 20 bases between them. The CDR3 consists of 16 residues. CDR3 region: CATSVESGGGRNEQFF. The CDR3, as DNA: TGTGCCACCAGTGTCGAATCGGGGGGCGGTAGGAATGAGCAGTTCTTC.

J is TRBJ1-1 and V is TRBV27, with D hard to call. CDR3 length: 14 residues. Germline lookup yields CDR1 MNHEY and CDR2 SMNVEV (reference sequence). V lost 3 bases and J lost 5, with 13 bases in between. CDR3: CASSFLGRGTEAFF. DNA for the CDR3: TGTGCCAGCAGTTTCCTGGGTCGAGGGACTGAAGCTTTCTTT.

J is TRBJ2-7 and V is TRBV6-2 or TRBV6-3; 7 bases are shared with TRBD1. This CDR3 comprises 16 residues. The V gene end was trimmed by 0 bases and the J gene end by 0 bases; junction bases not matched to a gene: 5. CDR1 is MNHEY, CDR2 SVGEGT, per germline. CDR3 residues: CASSYSSRDSSYEQYF. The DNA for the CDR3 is TGTGCCAGCAGTTACTCGAGTAGGGACAGCTCCTACGAGCAGTACTTC.

In DNA form, the CDR3 reads TGTGCCAGCAGCCAAACAAAGCGGGGGAACCGTTTCAATGAGCAGTTCTTC. It encodes CASSQTKRGNRFNEQFF. The rearrangement joins TRBV14 to TRBJ2-1; 8 nucleotides align to TRBD2. The J segment lost 6 bases and the V segment lost 2 bases, leaving 12 bases of the junction unmatched. This CDR3 spans 17 amino acids. Germline V gene sequence: CDR1 SGHDN, CDR2 FVKESK.

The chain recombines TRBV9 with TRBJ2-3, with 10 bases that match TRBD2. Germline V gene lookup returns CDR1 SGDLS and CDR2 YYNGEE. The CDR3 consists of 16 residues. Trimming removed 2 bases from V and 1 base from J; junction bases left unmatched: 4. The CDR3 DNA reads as TGTGCCAGCAGCGTCCTAGCGGGAGATGGCACAGATACGCAGTATTTT. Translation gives CASSVLAGDGTDTQYF.

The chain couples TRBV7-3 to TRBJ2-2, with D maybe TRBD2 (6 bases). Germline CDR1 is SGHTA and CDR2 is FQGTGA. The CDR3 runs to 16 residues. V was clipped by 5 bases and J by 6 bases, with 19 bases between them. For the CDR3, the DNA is TGTGCCAGCAGCCCTTGGGGGGTAGGGTCAGCCGGGGAGCTGTTTTTT. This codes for CASSPWGVGSAGELFF. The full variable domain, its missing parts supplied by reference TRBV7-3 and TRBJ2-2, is GAGVSQTPSNKVTEKGKYVELRCDPISGHTALYWYRQSLGQGPEFLIYFQGTGAADDSGLPNDRFFAVRPEGSVSTLKIQRTERGDSAVYLCASSPWGVGSAGELFFGEGSRLTVL.

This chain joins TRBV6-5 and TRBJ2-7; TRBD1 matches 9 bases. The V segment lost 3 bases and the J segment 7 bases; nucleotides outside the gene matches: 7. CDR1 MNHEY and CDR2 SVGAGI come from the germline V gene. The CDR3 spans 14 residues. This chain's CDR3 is CASSYHGQGKEQYF. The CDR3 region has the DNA TGTGCCAGCAGTTATCATGGACAGGGGAAAGAGCAGTACTTC.

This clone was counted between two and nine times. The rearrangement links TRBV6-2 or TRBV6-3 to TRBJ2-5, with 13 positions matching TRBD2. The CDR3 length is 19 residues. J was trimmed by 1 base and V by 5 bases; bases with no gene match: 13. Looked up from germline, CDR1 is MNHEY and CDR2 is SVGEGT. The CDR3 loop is CASSPRRTSGGVGQETQYF. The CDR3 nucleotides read TGTGCCAGCAGTCCCCGGCGGACTAGCGGGGGCGTGGGCCAAGAGACCCAGTACTTC.

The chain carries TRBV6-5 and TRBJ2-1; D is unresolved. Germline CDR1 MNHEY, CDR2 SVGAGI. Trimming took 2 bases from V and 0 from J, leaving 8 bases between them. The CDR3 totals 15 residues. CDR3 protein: CASSYAESSYNEQFF. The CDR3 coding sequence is TGTGCCAGCAGTTACGCGGAAAGCTCCTACAATGAGCAGTTCTTC.

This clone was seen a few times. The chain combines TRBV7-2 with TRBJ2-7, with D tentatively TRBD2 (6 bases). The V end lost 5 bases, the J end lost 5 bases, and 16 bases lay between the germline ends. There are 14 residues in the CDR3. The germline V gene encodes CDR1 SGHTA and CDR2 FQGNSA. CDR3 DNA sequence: TGTGCCAGCAGCCAACTAGCCGCCGCGGACGAGCAGTACTTC. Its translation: CASSQLAAADEQYF. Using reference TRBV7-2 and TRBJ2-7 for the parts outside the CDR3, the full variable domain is GAGVSQSPSNKVTEKGKDVELRCDPISGHTALYWYRQSLGQGLEFLIYFQGNSAPDKSGLPSDRFSAERTGGSVSTLTIQRTQQEDSAVYLCASSQLAAADEQYFGPGTRLTVT.

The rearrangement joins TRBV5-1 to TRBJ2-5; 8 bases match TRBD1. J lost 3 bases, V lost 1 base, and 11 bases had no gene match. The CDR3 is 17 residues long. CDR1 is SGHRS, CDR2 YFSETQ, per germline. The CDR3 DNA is TGCGCCAGCAGCTTGCTCCCAGGGGGCTCTGGCGAAGAGACCCAGTACTTC. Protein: CASSLLPGGSGEETQYF.

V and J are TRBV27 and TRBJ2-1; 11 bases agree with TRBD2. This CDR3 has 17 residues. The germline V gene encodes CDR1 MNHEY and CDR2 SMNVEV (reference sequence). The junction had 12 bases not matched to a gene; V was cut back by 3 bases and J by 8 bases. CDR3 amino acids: CASSFSSGRVSRDEQFF. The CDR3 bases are TGTGCCAGCAGTTTTAGTAGCGGGAGGGTGTCTAGGGATGAGCAGTTCTTC.

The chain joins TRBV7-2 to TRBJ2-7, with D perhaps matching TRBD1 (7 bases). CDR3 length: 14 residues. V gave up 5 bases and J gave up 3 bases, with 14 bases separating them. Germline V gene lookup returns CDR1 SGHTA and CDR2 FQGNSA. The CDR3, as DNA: TGTGCCAGCAGCCGGGATCAGGGGGGCTACGAGCAGTACTTC. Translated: CASSRDQGGYEQYF.

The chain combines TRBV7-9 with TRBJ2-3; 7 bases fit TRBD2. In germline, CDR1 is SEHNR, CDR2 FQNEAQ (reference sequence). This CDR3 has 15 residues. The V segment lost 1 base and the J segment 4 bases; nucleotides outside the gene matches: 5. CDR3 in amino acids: CASSLVREGADTQYF. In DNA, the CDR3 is TGTGCCAGCAGCTTAGTCAGGGAGGGCGCAGATACGCAGTATTTT.

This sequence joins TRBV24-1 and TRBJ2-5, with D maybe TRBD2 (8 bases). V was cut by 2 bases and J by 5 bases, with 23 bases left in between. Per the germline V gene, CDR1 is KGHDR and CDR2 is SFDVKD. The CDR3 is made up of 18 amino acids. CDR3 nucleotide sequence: TGTGCCACCAGTGATTCCCCGGGACAGCGGGAGATCAGGGAGACCCAGTACTTC. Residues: CATSDSPGQREIRETQYF.

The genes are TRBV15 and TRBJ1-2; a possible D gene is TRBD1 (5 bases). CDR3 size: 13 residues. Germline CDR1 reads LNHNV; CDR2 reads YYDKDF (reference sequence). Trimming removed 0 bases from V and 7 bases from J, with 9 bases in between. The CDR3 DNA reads TGTGCCACCAGCAGAGATCGGGGGGGTGGCTACACCTTC. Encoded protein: CATSRDRGGGYTF.

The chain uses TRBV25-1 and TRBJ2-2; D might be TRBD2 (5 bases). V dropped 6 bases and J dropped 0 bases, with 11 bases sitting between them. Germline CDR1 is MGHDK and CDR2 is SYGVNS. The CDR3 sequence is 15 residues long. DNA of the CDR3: TGTGCCAGCAGGGCGAGCGGAGCGAACACCGGGGAGCTGTTTTTT. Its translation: CASRASGANTGELFF.

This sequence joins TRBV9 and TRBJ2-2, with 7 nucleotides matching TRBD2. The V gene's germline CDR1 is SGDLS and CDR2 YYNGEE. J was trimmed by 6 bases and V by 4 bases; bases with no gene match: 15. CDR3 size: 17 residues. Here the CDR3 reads CASSPNLEGGRPGELFF. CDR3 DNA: TGTGCCAGCAGCCCCAATCTCGAGGGCGGGAGACCCGGGGAGCTGTTTTTT.

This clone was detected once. CDR3 nucleotides: TGTGCCAGCAGTTACCGAGCCGGGGGGGTAAACATTCAGTACTTC. Translation: CASSYRAGGVNIQYF. The chain has TRBV6-5 and TRBJ2-4, with 8 bases fitting TRBD2. V was pared by 2 bases and J by 6 bases, with 6 bases of the junction left unmatched. There are 15 residues in the CDR3. The V gene's germline CDR1 is MNHEY and CDR2 SVGAGI.

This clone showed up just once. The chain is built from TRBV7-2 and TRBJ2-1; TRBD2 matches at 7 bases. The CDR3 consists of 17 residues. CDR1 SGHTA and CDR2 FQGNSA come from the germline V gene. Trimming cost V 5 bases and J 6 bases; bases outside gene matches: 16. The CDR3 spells CASSPGGGTTRFNEQFF. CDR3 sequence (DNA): TGTGCCAGCAGCCCCGGGGGTGGGACTACTCGATTCAATGAGCAGTTCTTC.

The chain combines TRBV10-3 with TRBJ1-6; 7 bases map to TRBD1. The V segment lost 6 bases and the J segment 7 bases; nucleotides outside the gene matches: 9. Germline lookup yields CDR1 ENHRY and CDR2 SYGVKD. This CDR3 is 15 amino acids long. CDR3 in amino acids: CAISVAGQINSPLHF. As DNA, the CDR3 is TGTGCCATCAGCGTAGCGGGACAGATCAATTCACCCCTCCACTTT.

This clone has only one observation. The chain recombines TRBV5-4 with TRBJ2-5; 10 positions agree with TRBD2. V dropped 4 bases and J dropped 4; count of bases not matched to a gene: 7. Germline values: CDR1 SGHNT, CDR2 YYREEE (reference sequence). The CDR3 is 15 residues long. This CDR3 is CASSPSGRARETQYF. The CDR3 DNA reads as TGTGCCAGCAGCCCGAGCGGGAGGGCCCGAGAGACCCAGTACTTC.

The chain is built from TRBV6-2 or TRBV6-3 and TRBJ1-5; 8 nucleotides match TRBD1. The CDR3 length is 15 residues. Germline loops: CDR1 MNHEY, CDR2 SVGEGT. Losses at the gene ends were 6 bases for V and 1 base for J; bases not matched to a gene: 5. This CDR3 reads CASSRTGNSNQPQHF. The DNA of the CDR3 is TGTGCCAGCAGCCGGACAGGGAACAGCAATCAGCCCCAGCATTTT.

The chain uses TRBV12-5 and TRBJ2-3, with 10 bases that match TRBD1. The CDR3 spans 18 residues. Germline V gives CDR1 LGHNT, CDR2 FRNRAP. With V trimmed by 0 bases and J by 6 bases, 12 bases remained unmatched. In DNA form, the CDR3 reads TGTGCTAGTGGTTTGGTACGGGGGGACAGGGGCGATGACGATACGCAGTATTTT. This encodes CASGLVRGDRGDDDTQYF.

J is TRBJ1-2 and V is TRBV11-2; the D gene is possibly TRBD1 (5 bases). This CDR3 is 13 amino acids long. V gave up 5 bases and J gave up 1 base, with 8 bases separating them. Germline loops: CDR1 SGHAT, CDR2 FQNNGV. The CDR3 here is CASSPDSNYGYTF. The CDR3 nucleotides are TGTGCCAGCAGCCCCGACAGTAACTATGGCTACACCTTC.

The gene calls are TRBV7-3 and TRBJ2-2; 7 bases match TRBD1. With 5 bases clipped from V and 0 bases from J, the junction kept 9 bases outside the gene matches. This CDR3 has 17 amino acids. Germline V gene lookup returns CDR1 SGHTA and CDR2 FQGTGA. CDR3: CASSHPSGTANTGELFF. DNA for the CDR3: TGTGCCAGCAGCCACCCTTCCGGGACAGCGAACACCGGGGAGCTGTTTTTT. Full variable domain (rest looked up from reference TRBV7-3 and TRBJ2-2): GAGVSQTPSNKVTEKGKYVELRCDPISGHTALYWYRQSLGQGPEFLIYFQGTGAADDSGLPNDRFFAVRPEGSVSTLKIQRTERGDSAVYLCASSHPSGTANTGELFFGEGSRLTVL.